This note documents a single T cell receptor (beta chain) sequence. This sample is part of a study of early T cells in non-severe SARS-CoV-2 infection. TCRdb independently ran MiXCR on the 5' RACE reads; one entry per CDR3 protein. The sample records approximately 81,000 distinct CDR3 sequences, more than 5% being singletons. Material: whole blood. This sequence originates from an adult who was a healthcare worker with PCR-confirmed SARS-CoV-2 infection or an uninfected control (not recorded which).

The CDR3 DNA sequence: TGTGCCAGCAGCCCGGCCCAGGGTCCGAATTCACCCCTCCACTTT. Translated, it gives CASSPAQGPNSPLHF. The chain has TRBV14 and TRBJ1-6, with D maybe TRBD1 (5 bases). CDR1 SGHDN and CDR2 FVKESK come from the germline V gene. The V end was cut by 4 bases, the J end by 7 bases, with 14 bases between. This CDR3 region has 15 residues.